The 25 T cell receptor beta chains listed next were all sequenced from one sample in a study of T-cell memory formation after mild COVID-19. In TCRdb, the 5' RACE reads were re-called with MiXCR into one record per CDR3 protein. The sample includes roughly 280,000 distinct CDR3 sequences, around 15% of them seen just once. Specimen: PBMCs or a T cell subset sorted from them (not recorded which). The origin of the receptors is a young man who had mild COVID-19 (a few samples of this study predate the infection). Cell type and time point are not known.

In its sample, this clonotype was seen a few times. V gene TRBV4-3 combines with J gene TRBJ2-3, with D possibly matching TRBD2 (5 bases). This CDR3 is 14 amino acids long. Germline V gene lookup returns CDR1 LGHNA and CDR2 YSLEER. Trimming removed 4 bases from V and 3 bases from J, with 11 bases in between. For the CDR3, the DNA is TGCGCCAGCAGCCCCGGAGGTGTAACAGATACGCAGTATTTT. Its protein is CASSPGGVTDTQYF.

Only a few counts were recorded for this clonotype. The V and J genes are TRBV9 and TRBJ2-5; D is possibly TRBD1 (6 bases). The germline V gene encodes CDR1 SGDLS and CDR2 YYNGEE. The V gene lost 0 bases and the J gene lost 4 bases, with 13 bases spanning the gap. The CDR3 has 15 amino acids. CDR3 residues: CASSVVQGGGETQYF. The CDR3, as DNA: TGTGCCAGCAGCGTAGTACAGGGTGGGGGAGAGACCCAGTACTTC.

The chain has TRBV10-3 and TRBJ1-1; D is undetermined. Trimming took 2 bases from V and 0 from J, leaving 13 bases between them. Germline V CDR1 and CDR2: ENHRY, SYGVKD. This CDR3 is 16 amino acids long. The CDR3 DNA sequence: TGTGCCATCAGTGAGCGGGGTCAGAGGATGAACACTGAAGCTTTCTTT. It translates to CAISERGQRMNTEAFF.

Only a few counts were recorded for this clonotype. This rearrangement joins TRBV5-1 to TRBJ2-3; possible D gene TRBD1, 6 bases. Germline CDR1 reads SGHRS; CDR2 reads YFSETQ. This CDR3 has 13 amino acids. V was shortened by 7 bases and J by 3 bases, with 12 bases between the two germline ends. In nucleotides, the CDR3 is TGCGCCAGCCGGACAGAGGGGACAGATACGCAGTATTTT. Protein product: CASRTEGTDTQYF.

The chain combines TRBV28 with TRBJ1-2; D not resolved. There are 11 residues in the CDR3. Between the trimmed V and J ends, which lost 4 bases and 6 bases, there was a span of 6 bases. Germline V lookup: CDR1 MDHEN, CDR2 SYDVKM. The CDR3 nucleotides are TGTGCCAGCAGTTCCTGGGATGGCTACACCTTC. Its protein is CASSSWDGYTF.

This clonotype occurred once. The chain joins TRBV19 to TRBJ1-5; no reliable D call. Trimming took off 3 bases at V and 4 bases at J, with 7 bases between the two ends. The CDR3 has 13 residues. CDR1 and CDR2 (germline): LNHDA, SQIVND (reference sequence). Here the CDR3 DNA reads TGTGCCAGTAGTATCGGATGGAATCAGCCCCAGCATTTT. Residues: CASSIGWNQPQHF.

There are a few counts of this clonotype. J is TRBJ2-1 and V is TRBV7-9, with TRBD2 matching 7 bases. V lost 4 bases, J lost 6 bases, and 6 bases stayed unmatched. CDR1 and CDR2 (germline): SEHNR, FQNEAQ (reference sequence). The CDR3 has 14 residues. The CDR3 sequence: CASSYGTTINEQFF. The CDR3 DNA is TGTGCCAGCAGCTACGGGACTACAATCAATGAGCAGTTCTTC. Full variable domain (outside the CDR3, taken from reference TRBV7-9 and TRBJ2-1): DTGVSQNPRHKITKRGQNVTFRCDPISEHNRLYWYRQTLGQGPEFLTYFQNEAQLEKSRLLSDRFSAERPKGSFSTLEIQRTEQGDSAMYLCASSYGTTINEQFFGPGTRLTVL.

The rearrangement joins TRBV20-1 to TRBJ1-5; a possible D gene is TRBD1 (6 bases). Germline V gene lookup returns CDR1 DFQATT and CDR2 SNEGSKA (reference sequence). V was shortened by 3 bases and J by 0 bases, with 12 bases between the two germline ends. There are 15 residues in the CDR3. The CDR3 is CSASRDNYSNQPQHF. In DNA, the CDR3 is TGCAGTGCTAGTAGGGACAACTATAGCAATCAGCCCCAGCATTTT.

This clonotype was observed at least ten times. The rearrangement joins TRBV12-3 or TRBV12-4 to TRBJ2-5, with D possibly being TRBD1 or TRBD2 (5 bases each). The CDR3 contains 13 residues. V dropped 6 bases and J dropped 0 bases, with 8 bases sitting between them. CDR3 coding DNA: TGTGCCAGCAGCGGGACGAACCAAGAGACCCAGTACTTC. The encoded protein is CASSGTNQETQYF.

This clonotype occurred a few times. The chain carries TRBV7-6 and TRBJ1-1, with D perhaps TRBD1 (5 bases). Looked up from germline, CDR1 is SGHVS and CDR2 is FNYEAQ. The germline V and J ends were trimmed by 0 bases and 4 bases, with 12 bases remaining between them. The length of the CDR3 is 15 residues. The CDR3 protein is CASSLAPGWATEAFF. The DNA for the CDR3 is TGTGCCAGCAGCTTAGCTCCAGGGTGGGCCACTGAAGCTTTCTTT.

The V gene is TRBV4-1, the J gene TRBJ2-1, with D tentatively TRBD2 (6 bases). CDR1 MGHRA and CDR2 YSYEKL come from the germline V gene. CDR3 length equals 16 residues. Between the trimmed V and J ends, which lost 3 bases and 4 bases, there was a span of 16 bases. The DNA of the CDR3 is TGCGCCAGCAGCCAGCCTAGGGAGGCAGCTTACAATGAGCAGTTCTTC. This sequence encodes CASSQPREAAYNEQFF.

V and J are TRBV7-9 and TRBJ2-1; the D call may be TRBD1 or TRBD2 (6 bases each). The CDR3 has 15 amino acids. The germline CDR1 and CDR2 sequences are SEHNR and FQNEAQ (reference sequence). Trimming left V 5 bases short and J 9 bases short, with 20 bases between. The CDR3 nucleotides read TGTGCCAGCAGCCCCCCGGGGGCTTCGAGGAGTGAGCAGTTCTTC. Its translation: CASSPPGASRSEQFF.

This rearrangement joins TRBV4-3 to TRBJ2-7; no clear D gene. The CDR3 extends over 16 amino acids. The V gene lost 4 bases and the J gene lost 0 bases, with 16 bases spanning the gap. CDR1 LGHNA and CDR2 YSLEER come from the germline V gene. This chain's CDR3 is CASSLARAVVSYEQYV. The DNA of the CDR3 is TGCGCCAGCAGCCTCGCCCGCGCGGTGGTCTCCTACGAGCAGTACGTC.

This clonotype was counted between two and nine times. The chain carries TRBV5-1 and TRBJ2-7; 12 bases match TRBD2. Germline V gives CDR1 SGHRS, CDR2 YFSETQ. The CDR3 loop spans 16 amino acids. J was trimmed by 0 bases and V by 4 bases; bases with no gene match: 5. The CDR3, as DNA: TGCGCCAGCAGCCTAGCGGGGGGGAAGCTCTCCTACGAGCAGTACTTC. Translating it yields CASSLAGGKLSYEQYF.

This clonotype has just a few counts. The chain has TRBV7-2 and TRBJ1-1; D unclear. The V end lost 5 bases, the J end lost 4 bases, and 14 bases lay between the germline ends. The CDR3 has 14 residues. The V gene's germline CDR1 is SGHTA and CDR2 FQGNSA. The CDR3 coding sequence is TGTGCCAGCAGCCCCCCTGGTGGACTCACTGAAGCTTTCTTT. Its translation is CASSPPGGLTEAFF.

This rearrangement joins TRBV28 to TRBJ1-6, with TRBD1 matching over 7 bases. Germline loops: CDR1 MDHEN, CDR2 SYDVKM. Unmatched junction bases numbered 3, after V lost 8 bases and J lost 5 bases. The CDR3 is made up of 13 amino acids. The CDR3 reads CASYRGNNSPLHF. The CDR3 region has the DNA TGTGCCAGCTACAGGGGAAATAATTCACCCCTCCACTTT. Full variable domain (missing parts from reference TRBV28 and TRBJ1-6): DVKVTQSSRYLVKRTGEKVFLECVQDMDHENMFWYRQDPGLGLRLIYFSYDVKMKEKGDIPEGYSVSREKKERFSLILESASTNQTSMYLCASYRGNNSPLHFGNGTRLTVT.

J is TRBJ1-1 and V is TRBV19, with D unclear. Deletions cut 1 base from V and 4 bases from J, with 22 bases between. The CDR3 consists of 18 residues. Per the germline V gene, CDR1 is LNHDA and CDR2 is SQIVND (reference sequence). CDR3 sequence: CASSIAPIRRTRSTEAFF. CDR3 DNA sequence: TGTGCCAGTAGTATAGCCCCTATAAGACGAACTCGAAGCACTGAAGCTTTCTTT.

CDR3 protein: CASSLLAVSYNEQFF. DNA for the CDR3: TGTGCCAGCAGTTTACTAGCGGTCTCCTACAATGAGCAGTTCTTC. The chain joins TRBV27 to TRBJ2-1; 7 bases agree with TRBD2. This CDR3 spans 15 amino acids. V lost 2 bases and J lost 0; bases outside the gene matches: 1. Germline-derived CDR1 and CDR2 are MNHEY and SMNVEV (reference sequence).

This clonotype was observed a handful of times. The chain has TRBV7-2 and TRBJ2-7, with 8 bases matching TRBD2. Trimming removed 3 bases from V and 3 bases from J; junction bases left unmatched: 4. Germline V gene lookup returns CDR1 SGHTA and CDR2 FQGNSA. The CDR3 is made up of 14 amino acids. Here the CDR3 reads CASSFGTRYYEQYF. The CDR3 coding sequence is TGTGCCAGCAGCTTCGGGACTAGGTACTACGAGCAGTACTTC.

This clonotype came up a few times. The chain links TRBV7-3 to TRBJ2-2, with D tentatively TRBD1 (6 bases). V lost 3 bases, J lost 6 bases, and 11 bases lay in between. CDR1 SGHTA and CDR2 FQGTGA come from the germline V gene. This CDR3 is built from 14 residues. The CDR3 nucleotides are TGTGCCAGCAGCTTGTCAGGGGAATCCGGGGAGCTGTTTTTT. It encodes CASSLSGESGELFF.

This clonotype was found many times. The rearrangement uses TRBV7-3 and TRBJ2-2, with TRBD2 identical over 8 bases. The CDR3 sequence is 17 residues long. V lost 4 bases and J lost 3; bases outside the gene matches: 10. Looked up from germline, CDR1 is SGHTA and CDR2 is FQGTGA. The CDR3 DNA follows: TGTGCCAGCAGCTCCCATTCTATTAGCGGGGACACCGGGGAGCTGTTTTTT. Its protein product is CASSSHSISGDTGELFF.

The rearrangement joins TRBV11-2 to TRBJ1-1, with TRBD1 matching 7 bases. The CDR3 contains 16 residues. With V trimmed by 8 bases and J by 1 base, 13 bases remained unmatched. CDR1 and CDR2 from the germline V gene are SGHAT and FQNNGV. CDR3 protein: CASSPGGTARNTEAFF. The CDR3, as DNA: TGTGCCAGCTCCCCAGGGGGTACGGCAAGGAACACTGAAGCTTTCTTT.

This clonotype was seen a few times. The rearrangement links TRBV7-3 to TRBJ2-7, with a tentative D call TRBD2 (5 bases). The CDR3 extends over 14 amino acids. V was shortened by 5 bases and J by 8 bases, with 19 bases between the two germline ends. Germline CDR1 reads SGHTA; CDR2 reads FQGTGA. The CDR3 is CASSPGNYPTQQYF. In nucleotides, the CDR3 is TGTGCCAGCAGCCCGGGAAACTACCCGACCCAGCAGTACTTC.

Ten or more counts support this clonotype. This chain links TRBV11-2 with TRBJ2-7, with D uncertain. This CDR3 has 14 amino acids. The germline V and J ends were trimmed by 5 bases and 2 bases, with 13 bases remaining between them. Germline V gene data show CDR1 as SGHAT and CDR2 as FQNNGV. The CDR3 DNA sequence: TGTGCCAGCAGCCCCCAGGCGACAACCTACGAGCAGTACTTC. Translation: CASSPQATTYEQYF.

V and J are TRBV9 and TRBJ1-2; D unresolved. Trimming stripped 3 bases from V and 3 bases from J, with 9 bases between. CDR1 and CDR2 (germline): SGDLS, YYNGEE. This CDR3 has 13 amino acids. CDR3 nucleotides: TGTGCCAGCAGCGCTATACGGGACTATGGCTACACCTTC. Protein product: CASSAIRDYGYTF.